This TCR beta chain was identified during a study of CD4 and CD8 cells across lung adenocarcinoma regions. The patients had localized lung adenocarcinoma, a non-small cell subtype. The length of the CDR3 is 12 residues. Germline CDR1 and CDR2: ENHRY and SYGVKD. Between the trimmed V and J ends, which lost 8 bases and 6 bases, there was a span of 8 bases. MiXCR, applied by TCRdb to the PCR reads, yields one record per CDR3 protein. The sample carries several thousand distinct CDR3 sequences, approximately 50% recorded once. The TCR comes from a male donor with lung adenocarcinoma. The CD4 and CD8 labels of this study may be unreliable. The chain carries TRBV10-3 and TRBJ2-6; D unclear. The sequencing sample was made of CD8+ T cells from the center of a lung tumor. CDR3 sequence: CAIPNPANVLTF. The CDR3 DNA reads as TGTGCCATCCCAAACCCGGCCAACGTCCTGACTTTC.